These T cell receptor beta chains were read from a single sample in a study of shared clonotypes between healthy human individuals. Only in-frame clones appear in the TCRdb table, and some are missing; sequencing was by immunoSEQ multiplex PCR. The top ten clones hold 0.11% of a sample with roughly 590,000 clones, around 95% of them seen once. Sequenced sample: naive CD8+ T cells sorted from blood. The receptors derive from a woman between 25 and 40 years old in good health. Both conserved end residues are trimmed from each CDR3. A D gene is named only where the DNA matches it firmly.

j_call v_call d_call cdr3_length cdr3_aa
TRBJ2-1 TRBV19 - 13 ASSITDLSWNEQF
TRBJ1-4 TRBV15 - 16 ATSRDWGGGQSNEKLF
TRBJ2-3 TRBV9 - 14 ASSVAGGGPSDTQY
TRBJ2-7 TRBV4-2 - 10 ASSHLSYEQY
TRBJ2-3 TRBV4-1 TRBD2 15 ASSQEGRGRATDTQY
TRBJ2-1 TRBV27 - 12 ASTHGGGGNEQF
TRBJ2-1 TRBV4-1 TRBD2 15 ASSQDRAGGPYNEQF
TRBJ2-1 TRBV6-4 - 12 ASSSLSSGNEQF
TRBJ1-5 TRBV28 - 12 ASSSLGSNQPQH
TRBJ2-5 TRBV11-2 TRBD1 10 ASSSMGQGQY
TRBJ2-5 TRBV4-1 - 16 ASSQEGSNTEYQETQY
TRBJ1-5 TRBV27 - 10 ASQGYGQPQH
TRBJ2-3 TRBV7-9 - 11 ASSLVTTDTQY
TRBJ2-3 TRBV2 TRBD2 12 ASSEQLAGDTQY
TRBJ1-2 TRBV20-1 - 8 SASGAGYT
TRBJ1-1 TRBV5-1 - 12 ASSSSGRTTEAF
TRBJ1-3 TRBV5-4 TRBD1 16 ASSLKEGQTGSGNTIY
TRBJ1-1 TRBV27 - 16 ASTKIGDLPHMNTEAF
TRBJ1-4 TRBV6-4 - 15 ASSQKVSGGASEKLF
TRBJ1-3 TRBV11-1 - 11 ASSGDSGNTIY